This T cell receptor (beta chain) originates from a study of T cell changes during pregnancy in multiple sclerosis. Clones were sequenced by immunoSEQ multiplex PCR, and TCRdb holds only the in-frame ones, with some missing. The table shows tens of thousands of clones, with roughly 92% occurring only once. CDR1 is SGHDT, CDR2 YYEEEE, per germline. Between the trimmed V and J ends, which lost 0 bases and 3 bases, there was a span of 13 bases. The CDR3 is 16 amino acids. V is TRBV5-6 and J is TRBJ2-1; a possible D gene is TRBD1 (7 bases). The TCR was taken from a female donor with multiple sclerosis, enrolled in a pregnancy study. The sequenced sample was peripheral blood, obtained after pregnancy. Here the CDR3 DNA reads TGTGCCAGCAGCTTGGTTCACAGGGGACTCTACAATGAGCAGTTCTTC. This translates into CASSLVHRGLYNEQFF.